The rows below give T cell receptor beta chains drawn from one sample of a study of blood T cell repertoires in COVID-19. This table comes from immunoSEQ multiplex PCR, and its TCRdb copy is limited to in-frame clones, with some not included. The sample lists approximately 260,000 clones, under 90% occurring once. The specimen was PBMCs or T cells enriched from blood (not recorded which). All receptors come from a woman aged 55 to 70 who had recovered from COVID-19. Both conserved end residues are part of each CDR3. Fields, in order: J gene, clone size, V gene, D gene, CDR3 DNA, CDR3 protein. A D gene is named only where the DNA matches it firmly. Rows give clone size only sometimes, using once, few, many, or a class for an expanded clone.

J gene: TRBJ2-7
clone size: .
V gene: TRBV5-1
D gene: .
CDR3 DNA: TGCGCCAGCAGCTGGCCAGAGGGTCAAAGCTCCTACGAGCAGTACTTC
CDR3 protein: CASSWPEGQSSYEQYF

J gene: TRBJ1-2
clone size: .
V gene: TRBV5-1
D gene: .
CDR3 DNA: TGCGCCAGCAGCTTGGGGACCGGGATTAACTATGGCTACACCTTC
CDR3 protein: CASSLGTGINYGYTF

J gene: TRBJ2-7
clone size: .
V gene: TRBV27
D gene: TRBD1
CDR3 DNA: TGTGCCAGCAGGATGTCAGGGGGTCACGAGCAGTACTTC
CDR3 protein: CASRMSGGHEQYF

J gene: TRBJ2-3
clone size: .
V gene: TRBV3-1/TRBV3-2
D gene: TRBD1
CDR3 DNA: TGTGCCAGCAGCCAAGATAGGGGGCTAAGCACAGATACGCAGTATTTT
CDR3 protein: CASSQDRGLSTDTQYF

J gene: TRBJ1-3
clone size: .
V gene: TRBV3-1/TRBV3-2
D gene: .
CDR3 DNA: TGTGCCAGCAGCCAAGATCTGGGAAACACCATATATTTT
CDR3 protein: CASSQDLGNTIYF

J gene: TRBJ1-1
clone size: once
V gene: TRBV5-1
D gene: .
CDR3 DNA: TGCGCCAGCAGCAAGGGACAGAACACTGAAGCTTTCTTT
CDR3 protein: CASSKGQNTEAFF

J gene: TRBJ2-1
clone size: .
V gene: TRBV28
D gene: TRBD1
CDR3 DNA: TGTGCCAGCAGTTTATGGGTCCAGGGGGCAAATGAGCAGTTCTTC
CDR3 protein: CASSLWVQGANEQFF

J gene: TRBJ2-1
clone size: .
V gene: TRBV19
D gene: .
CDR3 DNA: TGTGCCAGTAATGGCTTCCACAATGAGCAGTTCTTC
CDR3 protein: CASNGFHNEQFF

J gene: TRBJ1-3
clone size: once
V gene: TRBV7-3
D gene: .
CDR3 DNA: TGTGCCAGCAGCCCAGAGCGAGGAAACACCATATATTTT
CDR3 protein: CASSPERGNTIYF

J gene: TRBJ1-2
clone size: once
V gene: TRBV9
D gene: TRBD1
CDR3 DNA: TGTGCCAGCAGCCAAAGGGGGCAGGGCCCACCTAACTATGGCTACACCTTC
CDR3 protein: CASSQRGQGPPNYGYTF

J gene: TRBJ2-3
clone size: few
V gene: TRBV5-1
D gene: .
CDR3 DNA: TGCGCCAGCAGCAGCGCCAGGGGAGGGAATACGCAGTATTTT
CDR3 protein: CASSSARGGNTQYF

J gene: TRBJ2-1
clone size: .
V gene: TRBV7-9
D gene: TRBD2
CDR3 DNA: TGTGCCAGCAGCTTAGCTGGCGGGGGGCCAAATGAGCAGTTCTTC
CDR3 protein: CASSLAGGGPNEQFF

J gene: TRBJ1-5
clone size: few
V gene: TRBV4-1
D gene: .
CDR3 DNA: TGCGCCAGCAGCCAGGGAGGTCAGCCCCAGCATTTT
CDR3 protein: CASSQGGQPQHF

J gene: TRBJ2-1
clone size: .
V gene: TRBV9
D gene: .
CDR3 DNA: TGTGCCAGCAGCGTAGAAGGCGGTGGTGGATACAATGAGCAGTTCTTC
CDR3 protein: CASSVEGGGGYNEQFF

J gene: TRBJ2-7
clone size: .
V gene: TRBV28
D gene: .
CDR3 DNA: TGTGCCAGCAGTTCCCAACAGGGTGGCGAGCAGTACTTC
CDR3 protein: CASSSQQGGEQYF

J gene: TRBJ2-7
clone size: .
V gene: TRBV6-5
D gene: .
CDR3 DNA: TGTGCCAGCAGTTACGTCTCAGGCTACGAGCAGTACTTC
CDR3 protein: CASSYVSGYEQYF

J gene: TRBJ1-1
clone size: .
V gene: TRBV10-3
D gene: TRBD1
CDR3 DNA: TGTGCCATCAGTGAAGGACAGGGTGTTACTGAAGCTTTCTTT
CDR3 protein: CAISEGQGVTEAFF

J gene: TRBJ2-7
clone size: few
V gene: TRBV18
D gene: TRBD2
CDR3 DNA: TGTGCCAGCTCACCCGGGACTAGCGGGGTATACGAGCAGTACTTC
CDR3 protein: CASSPGTSGVYEQYF

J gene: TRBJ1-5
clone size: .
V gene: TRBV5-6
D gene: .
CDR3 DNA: TGTGCCAGCAGCTTGTTGTATGGCAATCAGCCCCAGCATTTT
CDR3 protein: CASSLLYGNQPQHF

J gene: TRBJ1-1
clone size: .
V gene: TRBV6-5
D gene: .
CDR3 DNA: TGTGCCAGCAGCCTAGCTATGGGAACTGAAGCTTTCTTT
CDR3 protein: CASSLAMGTEAFF

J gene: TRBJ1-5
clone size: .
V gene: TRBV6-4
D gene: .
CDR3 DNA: TGTGCCAGCAGTAGGGAGGGGAATCAGCCCCAGCATTTT
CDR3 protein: CASSREGNQPQHF

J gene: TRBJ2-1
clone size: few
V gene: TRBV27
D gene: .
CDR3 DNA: TGTGCCAGCAGTTTATCGCAGGGCAATGAGCAGTTCTTC
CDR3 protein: CASSLSQGNEQFF

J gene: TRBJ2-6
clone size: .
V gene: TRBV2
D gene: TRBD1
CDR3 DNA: TGTGCCAGCAGCCGATTTGGGACAGGGGGTACTGGGGCCAACGTCCTGACTTTC
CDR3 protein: CASSRFGTGGTGANVLTF

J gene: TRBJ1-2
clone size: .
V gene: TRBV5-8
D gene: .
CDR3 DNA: TGTGCCAGCAGCTTGATCGGGAGTGGCTACACCTTC
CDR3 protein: CASSLIGSGYTF

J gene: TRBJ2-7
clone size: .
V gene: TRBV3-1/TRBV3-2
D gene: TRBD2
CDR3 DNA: TGTGCCAGCAGCCCCTTGTCGACTAGCGGAGGCGAGCAGTACTTC
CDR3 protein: CASSPLSTSGGEQYF

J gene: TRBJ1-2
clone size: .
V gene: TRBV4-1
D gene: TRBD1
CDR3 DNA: TGCGCCAGCAGCCAAGCCGCCGGACAGGGTAACTATGGCTACACCTTC
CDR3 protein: CASSQAAGQGNYGYTF